Below are 23 T cell receptor beta chains sequenced from a single sample in a study of CD8+ T cells in alopecia areata. RNA extraction was followed by reverse transcription into cDNA, which acted as the sequencing template. Data came from immunoSEQ multiplex PCR; TCRdb stores just in-frame clones and leaves some out. The table lists about 250,000 clones, roughly two thirds of them singletons. This specimen was CD4+ T cells sorted from blood, taken at week 0. The receptors were gathered from a human donor with alopecia areata.

The chain has TRBV30 and TRBJ1-2; a weak D match, TRBD1 (5 bases). The germline gives CDR1 GTSNPN, CDR2 SVGIG (reference sequence). V gave up 5 bases and J gave up 1 base, with 23 bases separating them. This CDR3 has 17 amino acids. The CDR3 nucleotides read TGTGCCTGGTCGGGACGACAGCGACCCGTGATTAACTATGGCTACACCTTC. It encodes CAWSGRQRPVINYGYTF.

This chain links TRBV14 with TRBJ2-3, with no clear D. This CDR3 has 18 residues. The V end lost 4 bases, the J end lost 2 bases, and 22 bases lay between the germline ends. Per the germline V gene, CDR1 is SGHDN and CDR2 is FVKESK. The CDR3 bases are TGTGCCAGCAGCCGAGCCTGGGCGGAAAAGTTCTCCACAGATACGCAGTATTTT. This translates into CASSRAWAEKFSTDTQYF.

This clone has a handful of counts. This sequence joins TRBV9 and TRBJ2-6; D remains ambiguous. Germline V CDR1 and CDR2: SGDLS, YYNGEE. The CDR3 extends over 16 amino acids. Trimming shortened V by 0 bases and J by 0 bases, and 7 bases separated the two germline ends. The CDR3, as DNA: TGTGCCAGCAGCGTAGGACCGTTCTCTGGGGCCAACGTCCTGACTTTC. Amino acid sequence: CASSVGPFSGANVLTF.

A few counts support this clone. The chain is built from TRBV29-1 and TRBJ2-7; D is unclear. CDR1 is SQVTM, CDR2 ANQGSEA, per germline. The length of the CDR3 is 11 residues. The V end lost 4 bases, the J end lost 3 bases, and 7 bases lay between the germline ends. The CDR3 nucleotides read TGCAGCGTTGTGGCAAACTACGAGCAGTACTTC. Protein product: CSVVANYEQYF.

This rearrangement joins TRBV5-4 to TRBJ1-1, with D perhaps TRBD1 (5 bases). The CDR3 has 15 amino acids. The germline V and J ends were trimmed by 0 bases and 6 bases, with 15 bases remaining between them. Germline CDR1 reads SGHNT; CDR2 reads YYREEE (reference sequence). In DNA, the CDR3 is TGTGCCAGCAGCTTGGCCGTAGCAGGGCGAGCTGAAGCTTTCTTT. Amino acids: CASSLAVAGRAEAFF.

Notes on this clone: The same CDR3 also results from other DNA sequences found in this sample. The rearrangement uses TRBV20-1 and TRBJ2-3; no clear D gene. The CDR3 spans 11 residues. Germline CDR1 DFQATT, CDR2 SNEGSKA (reference sequence). Between the trimmed V and J ends, which lost 1 base and 1 base, there was a span of 0 bases. The CDR3 here is CSARGTDTQYF. Written as DNA, the CDR3 is TGCAGTGCTAGAGGCACAGATACGCAGTATTTT.

This clone was counted once. The chain links TRBV13 to TRBJ2-6; TRBD2 agrees at 11 bases. The CDR3 is 19 residues long. V lost 2 bases to trimming and J lost 0 bases; unmatched junction nucleotides: 6. Germline CDR1 and CDR2: PRHDT and FYEKMQ (reference sequence). The CDR3 sequence: CASSLTPGLAVSGANVLTF. The CDR3 DNA sequence: TGTGCCAGCAGCTTAACCCCGGGACTAGCGGTCTCTGGGGCCAACGTCCTGACTTTC.

The chain carries TRBV4-3 and TRBJ1-2; no clear D. Looked up from germline, CDR1 is LGHNA and CDR2 is YSLEER. The CDR3 loop spans 13 amino acids. Deletions cut 3 bases from V and 0 bases from J, with 5 bases between. The CDR3 nucleotides are TGCGCCAGCAGCCAGCAAACTAACTATGGCTACACCTTC. Amino acids: CASSQQTNYGYTF.

This chain joins TRBV30 and TRBJ1-2, with D maybe TRBD1 (6 bases). V gave up 2 bases and J gave up 2 bases, with 9 bases separating them. The germline gives CDR1 GTSNPN, CDR2 SVGIG (reference sequence). This CDR3 is 13 amino acids long. The CDR3 here is CAWSLRGNYGYTF. In DNA, the CDR3 is TGTGCCTGGAGTCTCAGGGGCAACTATGGCTACACCTTC.

The table lists this clone with a few counts. This chain joins TRBV29-1 and TRBJ2-5; D gene ambiguous. Trimming took off 7 bases at V and 5 bases at J, with 8 bases between the two ends. Germline values: CDR1 SQVTM, CDR2 ANQGSEA. This CDR3 comprises 10 residues. The CDR3 sequence: CSAGWETQYF. DNA for the CDR3: TGCAGCGCTGGGTGGGAGACCCAGTACTTC.

The chain is built from TRBV30 and TRBJ1-2, with D possibly matching TRBD1 (6 bases). CDR3 length equals 14 residues. CDR1 and CDR2 (germline): GTSNPN, SVGIG (reference sequence). Deletions cut 3 bases from V and 4 bases from J, with 15 bases between. The CDR3 DNA is TGTGCCTGGAGCCTACCTGACAGGATCTATGGCTACACCTTC. Residues: CAWSLPDRIYGYTF.

The rearrangement links TRBV30 to TRBJ2-3; D unresolved. V lost 3 bases, J lost 3 bases, and 19 bases lay in between. The CDR3 has 16 residues. Germline V gene data show CDR1 as GTSNPN and CDR2 as SVGIG (reference sequence). The DNA for the CDR3 is TGTGCCTGGAGCCTAAGTGTGAGCATCGCTACAGATACGCAGTATTTT. Its protein is CAWSLSVSIATDTQYF. The full variable domain, its missing parts supplied by reference TRBV30 and TRBJ2-3, is SQTIHQWPATLVQPVGSPLSLECTVEGTSNPNLYWYRQAAGRGLQLLFYSVGIGQISSEVPQNLSASRPQDRQFILSSKKLLLSDSGFYLCAWSLSVSIATDTQYFGPGTRLTVL.

This rearrangement joins TRBV30 to TRBJ1-3; D remains ambiguous. The germline V gene has CDR1 GTSNPN and CDR2 SVGIG (reference sequence). CDR3 length: 14 amino acids. Trimming took 6 bases from V and 1 from J, leaving 13 bases between them. The CDR3 sequence: CACHRFSSGNTIYF. CDR3 nucleotides: TGTGCCTGCCACCGGTTTTCTTCTGGAAACACCATATATTTT.

This clone showed up just a few times. The V call is TRBV5-6, the J call TRBJ1-1, with D perhaps TRBD1 (6 bases). V shed 0 bases and J shed 0 bases, with 9 bases lying between them. Germline V CDR1 and CDR2: SGHDT, YYEEEE. This CDR3 comprises 15 residues. The CDR3 DNA reads TGTGCCAGCAGCTTGGTAGGGACAATGAACACTGAAGCTTTCTTT. It specifies CASSLVGTMNTEAFF. Supplemented by reference TRBV5-6 and TRBJ1-1, the full variable domain reads DAGVTQSPTHLIKTRGQQVTLRCSPKSGHDTVSWYQQALGQGPQFIFQYYEEEERQRGNFPDRFSGHQFPNYSSELNVNALLLGDSALYLCASSLVGTMNTEAFFGQGTRLTVV.

V and J are TRBV12-5 and TRBJ2-5, with a tentative D call TRBD1 (6 bases). The length of the CDR3 is 14 residues. V lost 6 bases and J 0 bases, leaving 11 bases between the germline ends. Germline CDR1 LGHNT, CDR2 FRNRAP. The CDR3 DNA reads as TGTGCTAGTGGCCGAGGACAGTACCAAGAGACCCAGTACTTC. It codes for CASGRGQYQETQYF.

The V gene is TRBV11-2, the J gene TRBJ2-4; D remains unclear. With 4 bases removed from V and 5 bases from J, the gap between germline ends came to 12 bases. Germline CDR1 is SGHAT and CDR2 is FQNNGV. The CDR3 extends over 14 amino acids. The CDR3 nucleotides are TGTGCCAGCAGCTCATCAAATGGGGAAAACATTCAGTACTTC. This gives the protein CASSSSNGENIQYF.

The chain employs TRBV4-1 and TRBJ1-1, with no clear D. The V gene lost 0 bases and the J gene lost 5 bases, with 7 bases spanning the gap. The CDR3 length is 13 residues. CDR1 and CDR2 from the germline V gene are MGHRA and YSYEKL. CDR3 sequence reads: CASSQEWGTEAFF. DNA of the CDR3: TGCGCCAGCAGCCAAGAGTGGGGAACTGAAGCTTTCTTT.

This clone was recorded a few times. The chain employs TRBV7-9 and TRBJ2-3; 8 bases line up with TRBD1. The CDR3 extends over 14 amino acids. Germline V gene sequence: CDR1 SEHNR, CDR2 FQNEAQ (reference sequence). Germline trimming cut 5 bases from V and 6 bases from J; bases unmatched to any gene: 7. The CDR3: CASSPQGAGDTQYF. The CDR3 coding sequence is TGTGCCAGCAGCCCGCAGGGGGCTGGCGATACGCAGTATTTT.

The CDR3 DNA is TGTGCCAGCAGCCCCCGCGGCTCCTACGAGCAGTACTTC. This encodes CASSPRGSYEQYF. The chain couples TRBV14 to TRBJ2-7; D not resolved. Germline CDR1 and CDR2: SGHDN and FVKESK. The CDR3 covers 13 residues. V lost 4 bases, J lost 0 bases, and 7 bases lay in between.

This clone occurred a few times. This sequence joins TRBV7-2 and TRBJ1-6; D is undetermined. The V end was cut by 0 bases, the J end by 8 bases, with 5 bases between. Per the germline V gene, CDR1 is SGHTA and CDR2 is FQGNSA. The CDR3 extends over 13 amino acids. This chain's CDR3 is CASSLAGDSPLHF. The CDR3 DNA reads TGTGCCAGCAGCTTAGCTGGGGATTCACCCCTCCACTTT.

V is TRBV9 and J is TRBJ1-6, with TRBD1 identical over 7 bases. There are 17 residues in the CDR3. The trim removed 4 bases at V and 7 bases at J, leaving 14 bases unmatched. Germline V gives CDR1 SGDLS, CDR2 YYNGEE. The CDR3 region is CASSSKRQGIGNSPLHF. DNA of the CDR3: TGTGCCAGCAGCAGTAAGAGACAGGGCATTGGGAATTCACCCCTCCACTTT. The full variable domain, its missing parts supplied by reference TRBV9 and TRBJ1-6, is DSGVTQTPKHLITATGQRVTLRCSPRSGDLSVYWYQQSLDQGLQFLIQYYNGEERAKGNILERFSAQQFPDLHSELNLSSLELGDSALYFCASSSKRQGIGNSPLHFGNGTRLTVT.

Worth noting for this clone: Other DNA sequences in this specimen translate into the identical CDR3. The chain employs TRBV29-1 and TRBJ2-2; D not certain. Trimming stripped 6 bases from V and 2 bases from J, with 4 bases between. The germline gives CDR1 SQVTM, CDR2 ANQGSEA. CDR3 length equals 11 residues. CDR3 loop: CSVQNTGELFF. The CDR3 DNA reads TGCAGCGTCCAAAACACCGGGGAGCTGTTTTTT.

This rearrangement joins TRBV2 to TRBJ2-3; TRBD1 aligns across 11 bases. CDR1 and CDR2 (germline): SNHLY, FYNNEI. The J segment lost 6 bases and the V segment lost 7 bases, leaving 6 bases of the junction unmatched. This CDR3 is built from 14 residues. Here the CDR3 reads CASKRDRGSDTQYF. The CDR3 bases are TGTGCCAGCAAACGGGACAGGGGGTCCGATACGCAGTATTTT.